A single T cell receptor beta chain is shown here with its context. The data are from a study of blood T cell repertoires in COVID-19. Background on the study: Whether acute or convalescent, the COVID-19 samples came from the United States, Italy and Spain. Sources were T cells, B-cell-depleted T cells, or PBMCs; the material itself was cDNA or gDNA.

V was pared by 2 bases and J by 4 bases, with 14 bases between. The length of the CDR3 is 16 residues. Germline assignment: CDR1 MNHEY and CDR2 SMNVEV (reference sequence). Authors' processing steps: Amplification of reference gene primers provided the estimated nucleated cell counts. Assay used: immunoSEQ multiplex PCR; TCRdb lists only in-frame clones, some missing. V and J calls and clone size are those listed in that table; D and trimming were worked out from the DNA. The sample has 67,000 or so clones, around 85% seen once; the top ten hold about 30%. The source is a man in his sixties or seventies with acute or convalescent COVID-19. The sequenced material came from peripheral blood. This chain connects TRBV27 to TRBJ2-2, with D perhaps matching TRBD1 (6 bases). CDR3 sequence (DNA): TGTGCCAGCAGTTTAGAAGGACAGTTTTTCACCGGGGAGCTGTTTTTT. Its translation: CASSLEGQFFTGELFF.